Listed below are T cell receptor beta chains from one sample, sequenced in a study of vaccination and CD4 T cells after COVID-19. TCRdb re-derived calls from the PCR reads in MiXCR, one entry per CDR3 protein. This sample has 9,900 or so distinct CDR3 sequences; over 60% occur once, and the top ten carry under 30%. Their target antigens are unknown. Sequencing was performed on CD4+ T cells from blood, cultured in vitro. These receptors were collected from a human donor who had recovered from COVID-19. The CDR3 runs from the conserved cysteine through the conserved F or W.

J gene	V gene	CDR3 protein
TRBJ2-5	TRBV25-1	CASSEPTGVETQYF
TRBJ2-6	TRBV7-2	CASSEDWGANVLTF
TRBJ2-2	TRBV6-2/TRBV6-3	CASRTRIRTGNTGELFF
TRBJ1-1	TRBV7-2	CASSLRQGNTEAFF
TRBJ1-5	TRBV20-1	CSGLFPGGPTEPQHF
TRBJ1-6	TRBV2	CASAGTDNSPLHF
TRBJ1-6	TRBV25-1	CASNVGAGSPLHF
TRBJ2-1	TRBV20-1	CSATLPGTSGSKEQFF
TRBJ1-5	TRBV28	CASHALGHQPQHF
TRBJ1-5	TRBV29-1	CSVEMDRVGNQPQHF
TRBJ2-7	TRBV7-2	CASTGGGARPPEQYF
TRBJ1-1	TRBV7-2	CASSLLGMNTEAFF
TRBJ2-3	TRBV20-1	CSAYQTSTDTQYF
TRBJ1-2	TRBV18	CASCPWDGYGYTF
TRBJ1-2	TRBV19	CASSGSGTELSSGGYTF
TRBJ1-6	TRBV6-1	CASTAHNSPLHF
TRBJ2-4	TRBV20-1	CSAGGRANRQNIQYF
TRBJ1-2	TRBV6-5	CASSLDNYGYTF
TRBJ2-1	TRBV27	CASKPPPGLQGEQFF
TRBJ2-1	TRBV20-1	CSARSLSVLNNEQFF
TRBJ2-3	TRBV20-1	CSAREPRGVDTQYF
TRBJ2-5	TRBV20-1	CSARTGRVSETQYF
TRBJ2-1	TRBV11-2	CASSPSATGRKGFF
TRBJ2-1	TRBV7-2	CASSLARNAYNEQFF
TRBJ1-4	TRBV6-1	CASSEVGTGQLFF
TRBJ2-3	TRBV7-9	CASSFRNADSDTQYF
TRBJ2-1	TRBV20-1	CSAPPGLAGVRQFF
TRBJ1-6	TRBV6-5	CASSYSRDSPLHF
TRBJ1-6	TRBV19	CASSPTGRPNSPLHF
TRBJ1-6	TRBV27	CASSLRSRAGEGAGSPLHF
TRBJ2-2	TRBV10-1	CASSESGTGELFF
TRBJ2-5	TRBV6-2/TRBV6-3	CASSADQETQYF
TRBJ2-3	TRBV7-9	CASSLTGGISTDTQYF
TRBJ2-3	TRBV2	CASSIVQGAVSDTQYF
TRBJ2-3	TRBV6-1	CASSVRGDTQYF
TRBJ2-7	TRBV2	CASREDGQGVGEQYF
TRBJ2-5	TRBV15	CATSRDGKETQYF
TRBJ2-1	TRBV11-2	CASSVTSGVNEQFF
TRBJ1-1	TRBV12-3/TRBV12-4	CASSLAGGNTEAFF
TRBJ2-5	TRBV6-1	CASSANQETQYF
TRBJ2-3	TRBV20-1	CSARASGSADTQYF
TRBJ1-5	TRBV4-2	CASSQDLGRGYQPQHF
TRBJ2-5	TRBV6-1	CASSERVGGRAETQYF
TRBJ1-6	TRBV2	CASSRQPRQGARDNSPLHF
TRBJ1-1	TRBV9	CASSVGVLTEAFF
TRBJ2-1	TRBV30	CAWRVAGGFANEQFF
TRBJ1-1	TRBV24-1	CATPVGTPRRENTEAFF
TRBJ2-1	TRBV10-2	CASSETGLLGEQFF
TRBJ2-7	TRBV20-1	CAQRSGSYEQYF
TRBJ2-7	TRBV2	CASCSFYEQYF
TRBJ2-2	TRBV7-2	CASSSHRARGELFF
TRBJ1-2	TRBV19	CASSSSEGGGYTF
TRBJ2-3	TRBV6-5	CASSYGLAGDLDTQYF
TRBJ1-2	TRBV7-9	CASSLESLKGYTF